This TCR beta chain was sequenced for a study of T cells after yellow fever vaccination. The V end was cut by 0 bases, the J end by 8 bases, with 27 bases between. CDR1 is SGHNT, CDR2 YYREEE, per germline (reference sequence). The CDR3 is made up of 19 amino acids. Via MiXCR, TCRdb re-called the 5' RACE reads, giving one row per CDR3 protein. The sample has 300,000 to 400,000 distinct CDR3 sequences, 8.5% to 9% seen once. Sequencing was performed on PBMCs, taken on the day of the first yellow fever vaccination. The J gene is TRBJ1-5, the V gene TRBV5-4, with D perhaps TRBD1 (5 bases). This TCR derives from a man aged 18-30 years who received the YFV17D yellow fever vaccine. In DNA form, the CDR3 reads TGTGCCAGCAGCTTGGCCGGTCCGGGGGACGAATCTTTTATTGAGCCCCAGCATTTT. Residues: CASSLAGPGDESFIEPQHF.